These 5 T cell receptor beta chains came from one sample sequenced in a study of shared clonotypes between healthy human individuals. The protocol was immunoSEQ multiplex PCR, while the TCRdb copy is restricted to in-frame clones and leaves out a portion. The sample has approximately 2,000,000 clones, 92% seen once. Sequenced material: naive CD4+ T cells from PBMCs. The subset here: CD45RA+ positively selected. These TCRs come from a young man in good health. Some clones in this sample may be carry-over from other donors' samples.

The chain joins TRBV6-5 to TRBJ2-7; TRBD2 might be the D (6 bases). The V gene lost 6 bases and the J gene lost 0 bases, with 12 bases spanning the gap. The V gene's germline CDR1 is MNHEY and CDR2 SVGAGI. This CDR3 comprises 14 residues. In DNA, the CDR3 is TGTGCCAGCAGACGGAGGGAACTCTCCTACGAGCAGTACTTC. It specifies CASRRRELSYEQYF.

This rearrangement joins TRBV28 to TRBJ1-2, with D hard to call. The V end lost 6 bases, the J end lost 4 bases, and 12 bases lay between the germline ends. The CDR3 spans 13 residues. Germline V gives CDR1 MDHEN, CDR2 SYDVKM. CDR3 in amino acids: CASRARLVYGYTF. CDR3 nucleotides: TGTGCCAGCAGGGCGCGGTTGGTCTATGGCTACACCTTC.

V usage is TRBV7-3 and J usage is TRBJ2-1; D call uncertain. The CDR3 is 15 residues long. From germline, CDR1 is SGHTA and CDR2 FQGTGA. Trimming shortened V by 2 bases and J by 5 bases, and 13 bases separated the two germline ends. CDR3 bases: TGTGCCAGCAGCTTACAGGCCACAAGTCACAATGAGCAGTTCTTC. Its translation is CASSLQATSHNEQFF.

The count of this clone is one. CDR3 nucleotide sequence: TGTGCCGCGGTGACTGAGGATACGCAGTATTTT. Translating it yields CAAVTEDTQYF. The chain links TRBV28 to TRBJ2-3; unclear D gene. The CDR3 covers 11 residues. V was pared by 11 bases and J by 6 bases, with 12 bases between. CDR1 is MDHEN, CDR2 SYDVKM, per germline. The full variable domain, completed using reference TRBV28 and TRBJ2-3, is DVKVTQSSRYLVKRTGEKVFLECVQDMDHENMFWYRQDPGLGLRLIYFSYDVKMKEKGDIPEGYSVSREKKERFSLILESASTNQTSMYLCAAVTEDTQYFGPGTRLTVL.

DNA for the CDR3: TGCAGCGTTGAGAAACTAGCGGAGTACAATGAGCAGTTCTTC. Translated, it gives CSVEKLAEYNEQFF. The V gene is TRBV29-1, the J gene TRBJ2-1, with 8 bases lining up with TRBD2. CDR3 length equals 14 residues. The J segment lost 4 bases and the V segment lost 3 bases, leaving 5 bases of the junction unmatched. Germline V gene data show CDR1 as SQVTM and CDR2 as ANQGSEA.